This TCR beta chain was profiled in a study of regulatory dendritic cells for organ transplantation. CFSE-labeled sorted T cells met regulatory or mature dendritic cells for four to five days. The CDR3 length is 14 residues. V lost 6 bases to trimming and J lost 0 bases, with 11 bases between them. The germline V gene encodes CDR1 SNHLY and CDR2 FYNNEI. Profiled with immunoSEQ multiplex PCR; TCRdb holds only in-frame clones, not every one. The sample contains 9,500 to 15,000 clones, 74% of which appear only once. This clone was observed a handful of times. What it binds is unknown. Specimen: naive CD4+ T cells from blood cultured with regulatory dendritic cells. Subset specified: CD45RA+ naive T cells. The receptor was isolated from a human donor in good health. The V gene is TRBV2, the J gene TRBJ1-2, with D perhaps matching TRBD1 (5 bases). CDR3 sequence: CASRSRATNYGYTF. CDR3 DNA: TGTGCCAGCAGGTCCAGGGCCACTAACTATGGCTACACCTTC.